This TCR beta chain emerged from a study of T cells in Graves' hyperthyroidism and ophthalmopathy. Study-level information: Before treatment of any kind, peripheral blood was taken at initial diagnosis.

The CDR3 covers 16 residues. The ends lost 9 bases at V and 4 bases at J; junction bases unmatched: 13. Germline assignment: CDR1 ENHRY and CDR2 SYGVKD. What was amplified from RNA transcripts were TCR beta CDR3 regions. The HTBI set primed first-round TCR CDR3 RT-PCR. TCRdb reanalysed the multiplex PCR reads using MiXCR and keeps one entry per CDR3 protein. This table holds approximately 710,000 distinct CDR3 sequences, 17% found once. V usage is TRBV10-3 and J usage is TRBJ2-7; TRBD2 matches 12 bases. The origin of this receptor is a man aged 45-65 years with Graves' hyperthyroidism. The sequencing input was blood. This CDR3 is CAIGQGVGLAGYEQYF. The CDR3 DNA reads as TGTGCCATAGGTCAAGGGGTCGGACTAGCGGGATACGAGCAGTACTTC.